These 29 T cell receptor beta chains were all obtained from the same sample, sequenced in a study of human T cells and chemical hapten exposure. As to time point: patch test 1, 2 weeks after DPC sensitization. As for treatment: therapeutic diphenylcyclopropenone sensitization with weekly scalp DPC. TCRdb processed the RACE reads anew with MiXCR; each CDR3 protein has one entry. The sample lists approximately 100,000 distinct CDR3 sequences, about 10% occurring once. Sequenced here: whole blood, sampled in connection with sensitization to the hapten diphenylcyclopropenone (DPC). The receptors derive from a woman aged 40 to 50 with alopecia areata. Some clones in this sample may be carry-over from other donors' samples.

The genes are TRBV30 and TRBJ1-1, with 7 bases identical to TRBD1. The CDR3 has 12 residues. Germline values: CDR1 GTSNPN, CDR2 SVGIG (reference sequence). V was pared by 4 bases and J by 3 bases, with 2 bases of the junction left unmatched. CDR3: CAWKGTDTEAFF. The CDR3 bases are TGTGCCTGGAAAGGGACAGACACTGAAGCTTTCTTT.

Here the CDR3 DNA reads TGTGCCAGCAGCCTCGCAGCCACGAACACCGGGGAGCTGTTTTTT. Amino acid sequence: CASSLAATNTGELFF. V gene TRBV12-3 or TRBV12-4 combines with J gene TRBJ2-2; the D is unclear. V was pared by 6 bases and J by 0 bases, with 11 bases between. CDR3 length equals 15 residues.

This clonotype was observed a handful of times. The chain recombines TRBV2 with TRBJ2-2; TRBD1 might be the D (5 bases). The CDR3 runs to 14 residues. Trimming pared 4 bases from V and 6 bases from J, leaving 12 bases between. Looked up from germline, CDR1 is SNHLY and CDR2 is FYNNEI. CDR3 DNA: TGTGCCAGCAGTGGGCAGGGTTTGTCCGGGGAGCTGTTTTTT. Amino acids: CASSGQGLSGELFF.

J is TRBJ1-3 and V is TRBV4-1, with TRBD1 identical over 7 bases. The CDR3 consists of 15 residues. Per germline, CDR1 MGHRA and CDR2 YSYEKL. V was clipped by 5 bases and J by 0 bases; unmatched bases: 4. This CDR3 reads CASSIGTASGNTIYF. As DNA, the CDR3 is TGCGCCAGCAGCATTGGGACAGCCTCTGGAAACACCATATATTTT.

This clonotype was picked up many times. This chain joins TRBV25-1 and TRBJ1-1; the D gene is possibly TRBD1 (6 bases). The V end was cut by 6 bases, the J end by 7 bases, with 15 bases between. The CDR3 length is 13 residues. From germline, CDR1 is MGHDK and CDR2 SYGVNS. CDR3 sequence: CASRPTGKGEAFF. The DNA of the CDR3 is TGTGCCAGCAGACCTACAGGGAAGGGTGAAGCTTTCTTT. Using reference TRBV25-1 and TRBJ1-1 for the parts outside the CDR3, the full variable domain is EADIYQTPRYLVIGTGKKITLECSQTMGHDKMYWYQQDPGMELHLIHYSYGVNSTEKGDLSSESTVSRIRTEHFPLTLESARPSHTSQYLCASRPTGKGEAFFGQGTRLTVV.

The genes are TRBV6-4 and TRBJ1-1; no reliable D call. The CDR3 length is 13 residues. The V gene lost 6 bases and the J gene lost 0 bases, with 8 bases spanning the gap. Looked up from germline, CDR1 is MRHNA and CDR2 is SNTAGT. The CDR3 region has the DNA TGTGCCAGCAGAGCCTCGATGAACACTGAAGCTTTCTTT. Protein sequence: CASRASMNTEAFF.

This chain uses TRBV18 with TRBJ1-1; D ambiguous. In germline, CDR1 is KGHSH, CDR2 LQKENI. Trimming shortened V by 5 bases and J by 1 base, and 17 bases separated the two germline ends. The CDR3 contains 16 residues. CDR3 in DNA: TGTGCCAGCTCAGGGTGGGCACCACCGACGAACACTGAAGCTTTCTTT. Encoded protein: CASSGWAPPTNTEAFF.

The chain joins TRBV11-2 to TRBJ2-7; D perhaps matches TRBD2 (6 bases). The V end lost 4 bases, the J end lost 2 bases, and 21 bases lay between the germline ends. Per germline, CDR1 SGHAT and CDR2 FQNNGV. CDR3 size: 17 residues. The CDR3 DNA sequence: TGTGCCAGCAGCTCTCCACATTCCGGGGGAACTGCCTACGAGCAGTACTTC. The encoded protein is CASSSPHSGGTAYEQYF.

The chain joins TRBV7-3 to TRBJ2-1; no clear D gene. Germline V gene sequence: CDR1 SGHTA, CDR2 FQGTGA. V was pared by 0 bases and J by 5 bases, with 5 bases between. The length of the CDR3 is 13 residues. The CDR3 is CASSLTRNNEQFF. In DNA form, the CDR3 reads TGTGCCAGCAGCTTAACGCGGAACAATGAGCAGTTCTTC.

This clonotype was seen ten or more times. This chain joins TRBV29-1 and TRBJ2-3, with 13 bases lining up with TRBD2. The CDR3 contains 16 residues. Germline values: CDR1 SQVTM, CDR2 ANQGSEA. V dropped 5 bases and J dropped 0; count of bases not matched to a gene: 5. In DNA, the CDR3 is TGCAGCGTTCGGACTAGCGGGAGCGCTAGCACAGATACGCAGTATTTT. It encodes CSVRTSGSASTDTQYF.

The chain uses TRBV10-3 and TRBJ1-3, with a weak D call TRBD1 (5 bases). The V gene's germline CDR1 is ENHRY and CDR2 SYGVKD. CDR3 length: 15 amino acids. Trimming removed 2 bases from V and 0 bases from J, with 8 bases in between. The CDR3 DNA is TGTGCCATCAGTGAGGCGGGGGGCTCTGGAAACACCATATATTTT. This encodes CAISEAGGSGNTIYF.

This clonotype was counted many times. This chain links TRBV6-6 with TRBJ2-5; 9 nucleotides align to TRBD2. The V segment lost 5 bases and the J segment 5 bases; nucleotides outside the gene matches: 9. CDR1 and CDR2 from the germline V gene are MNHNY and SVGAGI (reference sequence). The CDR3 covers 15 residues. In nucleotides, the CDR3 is TGTGCCAGCAGTCCTATTGCGGGAGGGCCGGAGACCCAGTACTTC. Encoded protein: CASSPIAGGPETQYF.

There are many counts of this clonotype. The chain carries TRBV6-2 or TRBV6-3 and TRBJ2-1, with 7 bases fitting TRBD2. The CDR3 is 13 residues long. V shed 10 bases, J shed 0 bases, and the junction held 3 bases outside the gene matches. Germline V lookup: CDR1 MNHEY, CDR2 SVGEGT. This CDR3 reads CATREDSYNEQFF. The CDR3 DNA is TGTGCCACCCGGGAGGACTCCTACAATGAGCAGTTCTTC.

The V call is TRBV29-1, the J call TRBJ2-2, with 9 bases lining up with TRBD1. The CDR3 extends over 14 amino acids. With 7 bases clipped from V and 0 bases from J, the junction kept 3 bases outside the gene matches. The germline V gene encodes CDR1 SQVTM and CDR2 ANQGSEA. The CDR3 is CSGTGGANTGELFF. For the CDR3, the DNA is TGCAGCGGCACAGGGGGCGCGAACACCGGGGAGCTGTTTTTT.

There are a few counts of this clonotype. CDR3 amino acids: CASSLWSGEIYGYTF. The CDR3 DNA reads TGTGCCAGCAGCTTGTGGTCAGGAGAGATTTATGGCTACACCTTC. V gene TRBV5-6 combines with J gene TRBJ1-2; D remains unclear. CDR1 is SGHDT and CDR2 is YYEEEE in the germline V gene. V was trimmed by 1 base and J by 5 bases, leaving 15 bases between them. The CDR3 contains 15 residues.

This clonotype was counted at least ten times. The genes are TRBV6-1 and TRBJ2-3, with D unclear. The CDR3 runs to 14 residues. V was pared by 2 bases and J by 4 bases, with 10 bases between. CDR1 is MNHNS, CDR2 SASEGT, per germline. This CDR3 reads CASSESLNPDTQYF. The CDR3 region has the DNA TGTGCCAGCAGTGAATCCCTCAACCCAGATACGCAGTATTTT.

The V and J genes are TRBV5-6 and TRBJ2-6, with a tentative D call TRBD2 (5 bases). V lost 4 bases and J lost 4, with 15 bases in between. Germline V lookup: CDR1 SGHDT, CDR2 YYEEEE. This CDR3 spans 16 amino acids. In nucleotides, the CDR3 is TGTGCCAGCAGCCCCGCGGGCCGTACCGGGGCCAACGTCCTGACTTTC. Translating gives CASSPAGRTGANVLTF.

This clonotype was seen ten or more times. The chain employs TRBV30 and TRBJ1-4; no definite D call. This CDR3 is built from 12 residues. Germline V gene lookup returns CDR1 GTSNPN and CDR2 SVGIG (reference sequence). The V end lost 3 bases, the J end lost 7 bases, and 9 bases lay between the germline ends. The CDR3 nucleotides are TGTGCCTGGAGCTGGACGCGTGAAAAACTGTTTTTT. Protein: CAWSWTREKLFF.

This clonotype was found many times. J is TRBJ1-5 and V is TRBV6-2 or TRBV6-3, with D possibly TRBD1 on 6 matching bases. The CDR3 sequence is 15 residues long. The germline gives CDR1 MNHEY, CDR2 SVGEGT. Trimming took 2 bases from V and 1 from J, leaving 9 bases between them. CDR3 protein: CASSYEGQSNQPQHF. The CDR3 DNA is TGTGCCAGCAGTTACGAGGGACAAAGCAATCAGCCCCAGCATTTT.

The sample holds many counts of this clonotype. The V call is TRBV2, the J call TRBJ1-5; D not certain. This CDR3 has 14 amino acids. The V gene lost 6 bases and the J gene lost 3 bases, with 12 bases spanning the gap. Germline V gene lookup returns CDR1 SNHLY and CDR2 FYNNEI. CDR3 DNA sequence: TGTGCCAGCAGACCCGACGGGGACAATCAGCCCCAGCATTTT. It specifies CASRPDGDNQPQHF.

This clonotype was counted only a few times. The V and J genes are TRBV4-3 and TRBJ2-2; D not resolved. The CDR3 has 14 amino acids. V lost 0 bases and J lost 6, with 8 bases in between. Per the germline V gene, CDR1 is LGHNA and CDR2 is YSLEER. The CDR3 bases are TGCGCCAGCAGCCAAGAAGGGTTCCCCGGGGAGCTGTTTTTT. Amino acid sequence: CASSQEGFPGELFF.

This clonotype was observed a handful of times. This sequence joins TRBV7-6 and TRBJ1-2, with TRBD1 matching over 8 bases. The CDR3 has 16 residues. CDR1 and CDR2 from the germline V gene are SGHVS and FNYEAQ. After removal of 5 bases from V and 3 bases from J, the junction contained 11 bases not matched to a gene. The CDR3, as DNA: TGTGCCAGCAGCCCTGGACAGGGAAGAGGGGACTATGGCTACACCTTC. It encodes CASSPGQGRGDYGYTF.

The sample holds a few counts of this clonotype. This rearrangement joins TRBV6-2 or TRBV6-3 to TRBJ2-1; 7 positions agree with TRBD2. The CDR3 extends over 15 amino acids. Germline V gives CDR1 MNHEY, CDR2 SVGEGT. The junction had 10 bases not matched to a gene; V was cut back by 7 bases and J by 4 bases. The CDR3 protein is CASTQPSGEYNEQFF. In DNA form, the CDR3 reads TGTGCCAGCACGCAACCCAGCGGGGAATACAATGAGCAGTTCTTC.

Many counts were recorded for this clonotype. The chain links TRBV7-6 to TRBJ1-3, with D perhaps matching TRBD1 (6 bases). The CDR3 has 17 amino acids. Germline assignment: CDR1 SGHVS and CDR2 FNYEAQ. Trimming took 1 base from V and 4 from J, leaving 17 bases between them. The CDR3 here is CASSLGADRLAGNTIYF. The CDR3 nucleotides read TGTGCCAGCAGCTTAGGGGCAGACAGGTTGGCCGGAAACACCATATATTTT. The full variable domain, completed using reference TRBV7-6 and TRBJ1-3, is GAGVSQSPRYKVTKRGQDVALRCDPISGHVSLYWYRQALGQGPEFLTYFNYEAQQDKSGLPNDRFSAERPEGSISTLTIQRTEQRDSAMYRCASSLGADRLAGNTIYFGEGSWLTVV.

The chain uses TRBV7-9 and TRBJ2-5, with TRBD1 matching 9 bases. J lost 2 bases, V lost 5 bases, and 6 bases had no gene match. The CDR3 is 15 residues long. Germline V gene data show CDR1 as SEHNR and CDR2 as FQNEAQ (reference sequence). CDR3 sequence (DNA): TGTGCCAGCAGCGCCGGACAGGGGATTCAAGAGACCCAGTACTTC. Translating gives CASSAGQGIQETQYF.

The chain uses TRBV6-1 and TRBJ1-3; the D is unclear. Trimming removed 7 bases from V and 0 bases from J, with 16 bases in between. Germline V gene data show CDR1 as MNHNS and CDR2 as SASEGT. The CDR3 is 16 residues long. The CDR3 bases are TGTGCCAGCAAGTCCCAGGAACGGAACTCTGGAAACACCATATATTTT. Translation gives CASKSQERNSGNTIYF.

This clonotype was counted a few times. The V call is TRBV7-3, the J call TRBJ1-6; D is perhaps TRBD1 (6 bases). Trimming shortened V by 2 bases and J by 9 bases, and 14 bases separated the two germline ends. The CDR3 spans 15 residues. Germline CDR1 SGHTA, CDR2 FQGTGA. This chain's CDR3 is CASSLQGLALSPLHF. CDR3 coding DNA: TGTGCCAGCAGCTTACAGGGGCTGGCCCTTTCACCCCTCCACTTT.

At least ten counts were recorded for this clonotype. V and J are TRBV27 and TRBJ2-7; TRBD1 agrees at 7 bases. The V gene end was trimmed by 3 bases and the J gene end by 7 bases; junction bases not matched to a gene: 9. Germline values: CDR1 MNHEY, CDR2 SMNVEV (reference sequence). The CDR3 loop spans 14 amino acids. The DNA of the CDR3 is TGTGCCAGCAGTTTGGGAGACAGGGTTGGGGAGCAGTACTTC. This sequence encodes CASSLGDRVGEQYF.

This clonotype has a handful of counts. CDR3 amino acids: CSARFTGRNEQFF. For the CDR3, the DNA is TGCAGTGCTAGATTTACGGGTCGGAATGAGCAGTTCTTC. The genes are TRBV20-1 and TRBJ2-1; the D is unclear. This CDR3 contains 13 residues. CDR1 is DFQATT and CDR2 is SNEGSKA in the germline V gene (reference sequence). V was clipped by 2 bases and J by 7 bases, with 12 bases between them.